The rows below give T cell receptor beta chains drawn from one sample of a study of shared clonotypes between healthy human individuals. Libraries were prepared by immunoSEQ multiplex PCR; TCRdb keeps only in-frame clonotypes and omits some of them. The top ten clones hold roughly 49% of a sample with approximately 82,000 clones, about 65% of them seen once. Specimen: memory CD8+ T cells sorted from blood. All receptors derive from a man aged 30-40 years in good health. Each CDR3 is given with its conserved first and last residue. The D gene is left open where the match is weak. For some rows the clone size is stated as once, few or many, or as a class when expanded; others skip it.

d_call	clone_size	cdr3_length	v_call	j_call	cdr3_aa	cdr3_nt
TRBD2	NA	15	TRBV7-6	TRBJ2-7	CASSPAAGGTYEQYF	TGTGCCAGCAGCCCCGCGGCGGGAGGGACCTACGAGCAGTACTTC
NA	NA	16	TRBV28	TRBJ1-2	CASSLSLPQRSDGYTF	TGTGCCAGCAGTTTATCGCTCCCACAGAGATCGGATGGCTACACCTTC
NA	once	13	TRBV6-4	TRBJ2-3	CASSSGNTDTQYF	TGTGCCAGCAGTTCCGGGAACACAGATACGCAGTATTTT
TRBD1	few	16	TRBV27	TRBJ2-1	CASSTPGTGGYNEQFF	TGTGCCAGCAGTACCCCCGGGACAGGGGGATACAATGAGCAGTTCTTC
TRBD1	NA	13	TRBV5-1	TRBJ2-7	CASSWTGDLEQYF	TGCGCCAGCAGCTGGACAGGGGATCTCGAGCAGTACTTC
NA	few	16	TRBV25-1	TRBJ2-1	CASSETGRSADNEQFF	TGTGCCAGCAGTGAGACAGGGAGGTCGGCAGACAATGAGCAGTTCTTC
NA	NA	12	TRBV7-9	TRBJ2-7	CASSKLDHEQYF	TGTGCCAGCAGTAAGCTGGACCACGAGCAGTACTTC
NA	NA	13	TRBV27	TRBJ1-1	CASSLVGGEEAFF	TGTGCCAGCAGTTTAGTCGGGGGAGAAGAAGCTTTCTTT
TRBD2	NA	15	TRBV6-4	TRBJ2-3	CASSDTAGATDTQYF	TGTGCCAGCAGTGACACGGCGGGAGCGACAGATACGCAGTATTTT
TRBD2	NA	16	TRBV7-6	TRBJ2-3	CASSLSGGEGADTQYF	TGTGCCAGCAGCTTAAGCGGGGGGGAAGGTGCAGATACGCAGTATTTT
NA	NA	12	TRBV25-1	TRBJ2-7	CASSWGDYEQYF	TGTGCCAGCTCCTGGGGAGACTACGAGCAGTACTTC
NA	NA	14	TRBV5-5	TRBJ2-1	CASSATGRLNEQFF	TGTGCCAGCAGCGCCACGGGGCGACTTAATGAGCAGTTCTTC
NA	NA	16	TRBV18	TRBJ1-3	CASSDMSPLIGNTIYF	TGTGCCAGCTCAGACATGTCCCCTCTTATTGGAAACACCATATATTTT
NA	NA	13	TRBV2	TRBJ2-7	CASSVRISYEQYF	TGTGCCAGCAGTGTCAGGATTTCCTACGAGCAGTACTTC
NA	NA	14	TRBV7-8	TRBJ2-6	CASSLEFEANVLTF	TGTGCCAGCAGCTTAGAGTTTGAGGCCAACGTCCTGACTTTC
TRBD2	once	16	TRBV7-9	TRBJ2-1	CASSLSLAGSYNEQFF	TGTGCCAGCAGCTTATCGCTAGCGGGAAGCTACAATGAGCAGTTCTTC
NA	NA	14	TRBV7-8	TRBJ2-2	CASSRTDNTGELFF	TGTGCCAGCAGCAGGACAGACAACACCGGGGAGCTGTTTTTT
NA	NA	14	TRBV15	TRBJ2-3	CATSRESITDTQYF	TGTGCCACCAGCAGAGAGAGTATTACAGATACGCAGTATTTT
NA	NA	15	TRBV28	TRBJ2-1	CASTVDRSSYNEQFF	TGTGCCAGCACCGTAGACAGGAGCTCCTACAATGAGCAGTTCTTC
TRBD1	NA	15	TRBV4-1	TRBJ1-1	CASSLSGTANTEAFF	TGCGCCAGCAGCCTATCCGGGACAGCGAACACTGAAGCTTTCTTT
NA	NA	15	TRBV6-9	TRBJ1-1	CASSYWGGPRTEAFF	TGTGCCAGCAGTTATTGGGGCGGCCCGAGGACTGAAGCTTTCTTT
TRBD2	NA	14	TRBV5-5	TRBJ2-7	CASSLPLAGAEQYF	TGTGCCAGCAGCTTGCCACTAGCGGGAGCCGAGCAGTACTTC
NA	once	14	TRBV10-3	TRBJ1-5	CAISDAGVNQPQHF	TGTGCCATCTCGGATGCGGGGGTCAATCAGCCCCAGCATTTT
TRBD2	NA	14	TRBV7-2	TRBJ2-1	CASSRNKRGDEQFF	TGTGCCAGCAGCCGCAATAAGCGGGGGGACGAGCAGTTCTTC